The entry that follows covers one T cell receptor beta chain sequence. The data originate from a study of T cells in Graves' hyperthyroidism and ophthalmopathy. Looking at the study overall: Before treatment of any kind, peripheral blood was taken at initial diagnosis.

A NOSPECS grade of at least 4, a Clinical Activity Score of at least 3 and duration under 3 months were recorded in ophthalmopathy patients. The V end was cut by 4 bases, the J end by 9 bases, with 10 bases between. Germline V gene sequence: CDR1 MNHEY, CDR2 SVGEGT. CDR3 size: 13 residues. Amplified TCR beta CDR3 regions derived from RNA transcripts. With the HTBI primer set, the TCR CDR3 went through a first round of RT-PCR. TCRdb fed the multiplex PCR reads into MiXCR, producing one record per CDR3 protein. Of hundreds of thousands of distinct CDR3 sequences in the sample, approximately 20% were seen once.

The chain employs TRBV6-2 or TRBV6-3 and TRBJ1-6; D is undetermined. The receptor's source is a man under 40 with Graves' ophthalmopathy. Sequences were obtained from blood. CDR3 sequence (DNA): TGTGCCAGCAGTTTTGAGGGTGGTTCACCCCTCCACTTT. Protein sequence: CASSFEGGSPLHF.